The 29 T cell receptor beta chains presented below share a single source sample, sequenced in a study of blood T cell repertoires in COVID-19. Clones were sequenced by immunoSEQ multiplex PCR, and TCRdb holds only the in-frame ones, with some missing. The table lists about 210,000 clones, more than 70% of them singletons. Sequencing was done on a sample of peripheral blood. The receptor set was obtained from a human donor in a cohort sampled during active COVID-19.

The V gene is TRBV29-1, the J gene TRBJ2-7, with 9 nucleotides matching TRBD1. Trimming took 6 bases from V and 0 from J; bases not matched to a gene: 6. This CDR3 has 14 residues. Germline assignment: CDR1 SQVTM and CDR2 ANQGSEA. For the CDR3, the DNA is TGCAGCGTCTCCGGGACAGGGCCCTCCTACGAGCAGTACTTC. The encoded protein is CSVSGTGPSYEQYF.

The rearrangement joins TRBV19 to TRBJ1-2; D is undetermined. V was trimmed by 4 bases and J by 5 bases, leaving 8 bases between them. This CDR3 contains 12 residues. CDR1 is LNHDA, CDR2 SQIVND, per germline (reference sequence). The CDR3 protein is CASSREVYGYTF. The CDR3 coding sequence is TGTGCCAGTAGTAGGGAGGTGTATGGCTACACCTTC.

The V gene is TRBV7-6, the J gene TRBJ2-3; 7 nucleotides agree with TRBD2. The ends lost 1 base at V and 2 bases at J; junction bases unmatched: 12. Germline V gene data show CDR1 as SGHVS and CDR2 as FNYEAQ. The CDR3 covers 18 residues. DNA for the CDR3: TGTGCCAGCAGCTTAGAACTCCCAAGGGCGGGGGACACAGATACGCAGTATTTT. Its protein product is CASSLELPRAGDTDTQYF.

The rearrangement joins TRBV19 to TRBJ2-5, with 8 bases identical to TRBD1. This CDR3 comprises 15 residues. Trimming cost V 5 bases and J 2 bases; bases outside gene matches: 7. Germline CDR1 is LNHDA and CDR2 is SQIVND (reference sequence). The CDR3 loop reads CASSQPGQEQETQYF. CDR3 nucleotides: TGTGCCAGTAGTCAACCGGGACAGGAGCAAGAGACCCAGTACTTC.

The chain has TRBV24-1 and TRBJ1-1; no clear D. Trimming took 6 bases from V and 4 from J, leaving 5 bases between them. Germline V gene sequence: CDR1 KGHDR, CDR2 SFDVKD. The CDR3 runs to 11 residues. The CDR3: CATSSSTEAFF. DNA of the CDR3: TGTGCCACCAGTTCGAGCACTGAAGCTTTCTTT.

J is TRBJ1-1 and V is TRBV7-9; weak D call: TRBD1 (5 bases). The CDR3 totals 14 residues. Trimming left V 0 bases short and J 4 bases short, with 9 bases between. The germline gives CDR1 SEHNR, CDR2 FQNEAQ (reference sequence). CDR3 residues: CASSLAEGLTEAFF. CDR3 coding DNA: TGTGCCAGCAGCTTAGCGGAGGGGCTCACTGAAGCTTTCTTT.

This clone was found once. The V call is TRBV27, the J call TRBJ1-5; a weak D match, TRBD1 (6 bases). The CDR3 is made up of 16 amino acids. Germline V CDR1 and CDR2: MNHEY, SMNVEV (reference sequence). V shed 6 bases and J shed 4 bases, with 19 bases lying between them. CDR3: CASSPSVGHINQPQHF. The CDR3, as DNA: TGTGCCAGCAGCCCTAGTGTGGGACACATAAATCAGCCCCAGCATTTT.

The gene calls are TRBV7-2 and TRBJ2-7; 11 positions match TRBD1. Germline assignment: CDR1 SGHTA and CDR2 FQGNSA. The V segment lost 1 base and the J segment 6 bases; nucleotides outside the gene matches: 8. This CDR3 is built from 16 residues. CDR3 DNA sequence: TGTGCCAGCAGCTTAGGGGGACAGGGGGAATTATCCGAGCAGTACTTC. This codes for CASSLGGQGELSEQYF. Combining the CDR3 with reference TRBV7-2 and TRBJ2-7 gives the whole variable domain GAGVSQSPSNKVTEKGKDVELRCDPISGHTALYWYRQSLGQGLEFLIYFQGNSAPDKSGLPSDRFSAERTGGSVSTLTIQRTQQEDSAVYLCASSLGGQGELSEQYFGPGTRLTVT.

Notes on this clone: The junction departs from the called germline gene at one end, perhaps through a read error. The rearrangement joins TRBV7-7 to TRBJ2-5; 8 nucleotides align to TRBD1. This CDR3 comprises 14 residues. Germline V CDR1 and CDR2: SSHAT, FNYEAQ (reference sequence). The CDR3 region is CASSLQGGAETQYF. The CDR3 nucleotides are TGTGCTAGCAGCTTACAGGGGGGAGCAGAGACCCAGTACTTC.

The gene calls are TRBV10-3 and TRBJ1-4; perhaps TRBD1 as D (5 bases). Germline CDR1 is ENHRY and CDR2 is SYGVKD. V lost 6 bases, J lost 8 bases, and 10 bases lay in between. The CDR3 sequence is 12 residues long. The DNA for the CDR3 is TGTGCCATCAGCCCAGGGAGGGAAAAACTGTTTTTT. Its protein is CAISPGREKLFF.

The chain combines TRBV4-1 with TRBJ1-3; no definite D call. Germline V gene data show CDR1 as MGHRA and CDR2 as YSYEKL. This CDR3 spans 17 amino acids. The V end lost 0 bases, the J end lost 1 base, and 13 bases lay between the germline ends. This CDR3 is CASSQDFNGESGNTIYF. DNA for the CDR3: TGCGCCAGCAGCCAAGATTTCAACGGGGAATCTGGAAACACCATATATTTT.

This chain links TRBV5-1 with TRBJ2-1, with 10 bases matching TRBD2. CDR3 size: 16 residues. With V trimmed by 1 base and J by 4 bases, 5 bases remained unmatched. From germline, CDR1 is SGHRS and CDR2 YFSETQ. In nucleotides, the CDR3 is TGCGCCAGCAGCTTGCAAGCTAGCGGGAGATACAATGAGCAGTTCTTC. Amino acid sequence: CASSLQASGRYNEQFF.

V usage is TRBV6-4 and J usage is TRBJ2-1, with 12 bases aligning to TRBD2. Germline CDR1 and CDR2: MRHNA and SNTAGT. V was pared by 4 bases and J by 5 bases, with 6 bases of the junction left unmatched. This CDR3 region has 16 residues. CDR3 in amino acids: CASSGLAGVSHNEQFF. The CDR3 nucleotides read TGTGCCAGCAGTGGACTAGCGGGAGTCTCTCACAATGAGCAGTTCTTC.

This chain uses TRBV11-3 with TRBJ2-7; TRBD1 aligns across 9 bases. This CDR3 spans 15 amino acids. From germline, CDR1 is SGHNT and CDR2 YENEEA. With 3 bases clipped from V and 6 bases from J, the junction kept 9 bases outside the gene matches. The CDR3 loop reads CASSLDGTGRSEQYF. DNA for the CDR3: TGTGCCAGCAGCTTGGACGGGACAGGGCGATCCGAGCAGTACTTC.

The chain links TRBV29-1 to TRBJ2-7; TRBD2 agrees at 11 bases. Trimming removed 6 bases from V and 2 bases from J; junction bases left unmatched: 3. The CDR3 runs to 13 residues. Germline assignment: CDR1 SQVTM and CDR2 ANQGSEA. The CDR3 spells CSVLAGGAYEQYF. The CDR3 DNA reads as TGCAGCGTCTTAGCGGGAGGGGCCTACGAGCAGTACTTC.

The chain couples TRBV28 to TRBJ2-1; D is undetermined. Germline CDR1 MDHEN, CDR2 SYDVKM. Trimming shortened V by 6 bases and J by 5 bases, and 8 bases separated the two germline ends. CDR3 size: 12 residues. CDR3: CASRELNNEQFF. As DNA, the CDR3 is TGTGCCAGCAGAGAACTAAACAATGAGCAGTTCTTC.

The rearrangement uses TRBV14 and TRBJ1-3; no reliable D call. The CDR3 sequence is 16 residues long. Trimming removed 0 bases at V and 2 bases at J, with 11 bases between. The germline V gene has CDR1 SGHDN and CDR2 FVKESK. CDR3 bases: TGTGCCAGCAGCCAAGATTCCGGGAGCACTGGAAACACCATATATTTT. Its protein product is CASSQDSGSTGNTIYF.

This chain joins TRBV3-1 (or the pseudogene TRBV3-2) and TRBJ1-1, with a tentative D call TRBD1 (6 bases). CDR3 length: 15 residues. Trimming left V 1 base short and J 10 bases short, with 19 bases between. CDR1 and CDR2 (germline): LGHDT, YNNKEL (reference sequence). The CDR3 nucleotides read TGTGCCAGCAGCCAAGCTTCACAGGGCCCCTCAGGAGCTTTCTTT. Translated, it gives CASSQASQGPSGAFF.

This clone was observed a few times. This chain links TRBV5-1 with TRBJ1-1; TRBD1 might be the D (5 bases). The germline V gene encodes CDR1 SGHRS and CDR2 YFSETQ. Between the trimmed V and J ends, which lost 7 bases and 0 bases, there was a span of 10 bases. The CDR3 has 13 amino acids. This chain's CDR3 is CASGKQVNTEAFF. DNA of the CDR3: TGCGCCAGCGGAAAACAGGTGAACACTGAAGCTTTCTTT.

A few counts support this clone. This rearrangement joins TRBV21-1 to TRBJ2-3; TRBD1 was called by the table and not checked on the DNA. TRBV21-1 is a pseudogene locus. CDR3 length: 15 residues. The CDR3 DNA reads TGTGCCCTTCACGAACGGGACAGGGTTCAAGATACGCAGTATTTT. This sequence encodes CALHERDRVQDTQYF.

The J gene is TRBJ2-5, the V gene TRBV7-3, with TRBD2 matching over 14 bases. The CDR3 totals 16 residues. The ends lost 5 bases at V and 4 bases at J; junction bases unmatched: 6. Germline V gene sequence: CDR1 SGHTA, CDR2 FQGTGA. CDR3 residues: CASSLGTSGGIETQYF. CDR3 coding DNA: TGTGCCAGCAGCCTAGGGACTAGCGGGGGAATAGAGACCCAGTACTTC.

The gene calls are TRBV19 and TRBJ1-5; TRBD1 matches at 11 bases. Trimming removed 6 bases from V and 4 bases from J; junction bases left unmatched: 11. The CDR3 is 17 amino acids. CDR1 is LNHDA and CDR2 is SQIVND in the germline V gene (reference sequence). In DNA form, the CDR3 reads TGTGCCAGTAGCCCTCGGACAGGGGGCGCGTTAAATCAGCCCCAGCATTTT. Its translation: CASSPRTGGALNQPQHF.

This clone turned up a few times. The rearrangement uses TRBV6-4 and TRBJ2-3; D unclear. Trimming pared 0 bases from V and 2 bases from J, leaving 3 bases between. The CDR3 runs 13 residues. CDR1 and CDR2 from the germline V gene are MRHNA and SNTAGT. Here the CDR3 reads CASSDSLTDTQYF. The CDR3 coding sequence is TGTGCCAGCAGTGACTCTCTCACAGATACGCAGTATTTT.

The chain couples TRBV5-1 to TRBJ1-6; D not resolved. Per the germline V gene, CDR1 is SGHRS and CDR2 is YFSETQ. V was pared by 4 bases and J by 13 bases, with 15 bases between. The CDR3 has 13 residues. CDR3 DNA sequence: TGCGCCAGCAGCCAAAACCCTCGCGCCCCCCTCCACTTT. Translated, it gives CASSQNPRAPLHF.

J is TRBJ2-2 and V is TRBV9, with 8 bases lining up with TRBD2. The CDR3 contains 16 residues. CDR1 and CDR2 (germline): SGDLS, YYNGEE. Trimming removed 1 base from V and 2 bases from J; junction bases left unmatched: 4. The CDR3, as DNA: TGTGCCAGCAGCGTAATAGCGGGAATTAACACCGGGGAGCTGTTTTTT. Translated, it gives CASSVIAGINTGELFF.

There are a few counts of this clone. V usage is TRBV7-6 and J usage is TRBJ2-1; no clear D. Trimming stripped 1 base from V and 4 bases from J, with 8 bases between. Germline V lookup: CDR1 SGHVS, CDR2 FNYEAQ. This CDR3 has 14 residues. The CDR3 protein is CASSLGYRYNEQFF. In DNA form, the CDR3 reads TGTGCCAGCAGCTTAGGTTATCGGTACAATGAGCAGTTCTTC.

J is TRBJ2-3 and V is TRBV27; D is perhaps TRBD1 (5 bases). The CDR3 has 16 residues. Germline loops: CDR1 MNHEY, CDR2 SMNVEV (reference sequence). The V end was cut by 8 bases, the J end by 6 bases, with 24 bases between. Written as DNA, the CDR3 is TGTGCCAGCGGTACGATGGGGCGCGGAGATTTGGATACGCAGTATTTT. The encoded protein is CASGTMGRGDLDTQYF.

In regard to this clone: One end of the junction fails to match germline, which may point to a read error. The chain uses TRBV7-9 and TRBJ2-7; TRBD2 matches at 9 bases. The CDR3 is 14 residues long. Germline CDR1 is SEHNR and CDR2 is FQNEAQ (reference sequence). The CDR3 loop is CASSLEVTSGSLRF. The CDR3 DNA reads as TGTGCCAGCAGCTTAGAGGTGACTAGCGGATCCTTGAGGTTC. The whole variable domain, remainder taken from reference TRBV7-9 and TRBJ2-7, is DTGVSQNPRHKITKRGQNVTFRCDPISEHNRLYWYRQTLGQGPEFLTYFQNEAQLEKSRLLSDRFSAERPKGSFSTLEIQRTEQGDSAMYLCASSLEVTSGSLRFGPGTRLTVT.

This chain links TRBV5-1 with TRBJ2-3; weak D call: TRBD1 (6 bases). This CDR3 spans 14 amino acids. Trimming removed 1 base at V and 7 bases at J, with 13 bases between. Germline-derived CDR1 and CDR2 are SGHRS and YFSETQ. The CDR3 sequence is CASSLNRVIYTQYF. The CDR3 coding sequence is TGCGCCAGCAGCTTGAACAGGGTCATCTATACGCAGTATTTT.